The source of this T cell receptor beta chain is a study of blood T cell repertoires in COVID-19. Study overall: COVID-19 samples collected from the United States, Italy and Spain covered acute and convalescent phases. T cells, B-cell-depleted T cells, or PBMCs supplied cDNA or gDNA.

Using immunoSEQ multiplex PCR, the repertoire was profiled, and TCRdb retains in-frame clones only, with some absent. The sample lists approximately 450,000 clones; roughly 90% were seen once. Germline V gives CDR1 MNHEY, CDR2 SMNVEV (reference sequence). CDR3 length equals 13 residues. The V gene lost 8 bases and the J gene lost 1 base, with 11 bases spanning the gap. The sequenced sample was peripheral blood. The chain links TRBV27 to TRBJ1-1; D is ambiguous. The sequence was collected from a woman aged 25-40 years with acute or convalescent COVID-19. Written as DNA, the CDR3 is TGTGCCAGCGCGATGCGGAGGAACACTGAAGCTTTCTTT. Amino acids: CASAMRRNTEAFF.